This T cell receptor (beta chain) was sequenced for a study of T cell responses to AZD1222 COVID-19 vaccine. Germline-derived CDR1 and CDR2 are MNHEY and SVGAGI. V was cut by 0 bases and J by 5 bases, with 11 bases left in between. The CDR3 contains 16 residues. Sequencing used immunoSEQ multiplex PCR; TCRdb keeps in-frame clones, though not all of them. The sample includes approximately 170,000 clones, 80% to 90% of them seen just once. Sequenced material: peripheral blood, taken on day 0 of AZD1222 vaccination. This clonotype was obtained from an adult in good health. The chain has TRBV6-5 and TRBJ1-6; TRBD1 might be the D (5 bases). The CDR3 here is CASSYSLWGDNSPLHF. In DNA form, the CDR3 reads TGTGCCAGCAGTTACTCTTTGTGGGGCGATAATTCACCCCTCCACTTT.